The present T cell receptor (beta chain) was sequenced within a study of T-cell reconstitution after alpha-beta-depleted transplantation in children. This clonotype showed up many times. The TCRbeta library was prepared with unique molecular identifiers. TCRdb re-analysed the PCR reads in MiXCR, keeping a single row per CDR3 protein. Found here are hundreds of thousands of distinct CDR3 sequences, 16% of them singletons; the top ten hold around 0.96%. The V end was cut by 3 bases, the J end by 6 bases, with 12 bases between. The CDR3 spans 14 residues. This clonotype was obtained from a human donor who donated a stem cell graft to a child with acute myeloid leukemia. Sequenced here: PBMCs from the stem cell graft donor, sampled from the stem cell graft. The V gene is TRBV12-3 or TRBV12-4, the J gene TRBJ1-5; D is undetermined. This CDR3 is CASSFGSASQPQHF. The CDR3 DNA follows: TGTGCCAGCAGTTTTGGGTCCGCGAGTCAGCCCCAGCATTTT.